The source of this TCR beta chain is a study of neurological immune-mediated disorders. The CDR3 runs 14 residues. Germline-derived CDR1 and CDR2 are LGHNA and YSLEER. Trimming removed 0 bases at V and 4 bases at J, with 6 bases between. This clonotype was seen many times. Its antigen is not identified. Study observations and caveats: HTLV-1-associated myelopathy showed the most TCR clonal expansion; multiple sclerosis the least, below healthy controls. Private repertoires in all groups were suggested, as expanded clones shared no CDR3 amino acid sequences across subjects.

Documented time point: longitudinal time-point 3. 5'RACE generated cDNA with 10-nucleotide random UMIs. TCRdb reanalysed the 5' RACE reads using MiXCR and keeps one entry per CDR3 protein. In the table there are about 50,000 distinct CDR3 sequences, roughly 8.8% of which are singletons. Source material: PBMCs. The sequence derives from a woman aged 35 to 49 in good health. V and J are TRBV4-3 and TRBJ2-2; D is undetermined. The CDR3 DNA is TGCGCCAGCAGCCAAGAGACGGCCACCGGGGAGCTGTTTTTT. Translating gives CASSQETATGELFF.